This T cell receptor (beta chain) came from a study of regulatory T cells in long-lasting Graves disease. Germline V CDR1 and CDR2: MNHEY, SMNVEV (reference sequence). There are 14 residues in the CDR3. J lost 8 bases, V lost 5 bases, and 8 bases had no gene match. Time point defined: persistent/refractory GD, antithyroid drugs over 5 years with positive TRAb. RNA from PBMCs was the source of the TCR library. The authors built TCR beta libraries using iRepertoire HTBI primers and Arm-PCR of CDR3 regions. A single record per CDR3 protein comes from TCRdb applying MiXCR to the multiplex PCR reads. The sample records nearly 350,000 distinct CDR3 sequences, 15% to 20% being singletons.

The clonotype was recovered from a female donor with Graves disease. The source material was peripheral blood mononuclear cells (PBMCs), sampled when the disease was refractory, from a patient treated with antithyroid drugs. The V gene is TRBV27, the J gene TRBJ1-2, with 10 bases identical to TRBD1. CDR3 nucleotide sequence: TGTGCCAGCAGTCCGGGACAGGGGAGAGTAGGCTACACCTTC. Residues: CASSPGQGRVGYTF.